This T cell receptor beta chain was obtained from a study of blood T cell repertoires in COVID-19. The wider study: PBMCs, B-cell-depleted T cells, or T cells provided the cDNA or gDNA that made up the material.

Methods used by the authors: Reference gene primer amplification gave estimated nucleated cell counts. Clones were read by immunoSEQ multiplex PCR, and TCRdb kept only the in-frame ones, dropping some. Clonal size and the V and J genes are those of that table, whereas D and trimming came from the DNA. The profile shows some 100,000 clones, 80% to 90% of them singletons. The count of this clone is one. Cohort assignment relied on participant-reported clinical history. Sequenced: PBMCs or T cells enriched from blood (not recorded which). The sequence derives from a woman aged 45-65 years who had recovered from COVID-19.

The CDR3 DNA follows: TGCGCCAGCAGCCTTTCTCTAGCGGGAGGGTTCTACGAGCAGTACTTC. It yields the protein CASSLSLAGGFYEQYF. The chain employs TRBV4-1 and TRBJ2-7, with TRBD2 identical over 12 bases. The CDR3 totals 16 residues. Unmatched junction bases numbered 7, after V lost 4 bases and J lost 3 bases. Per the germline V gene, CDR1 is MGHRA and CDR2 is YSYEKL.